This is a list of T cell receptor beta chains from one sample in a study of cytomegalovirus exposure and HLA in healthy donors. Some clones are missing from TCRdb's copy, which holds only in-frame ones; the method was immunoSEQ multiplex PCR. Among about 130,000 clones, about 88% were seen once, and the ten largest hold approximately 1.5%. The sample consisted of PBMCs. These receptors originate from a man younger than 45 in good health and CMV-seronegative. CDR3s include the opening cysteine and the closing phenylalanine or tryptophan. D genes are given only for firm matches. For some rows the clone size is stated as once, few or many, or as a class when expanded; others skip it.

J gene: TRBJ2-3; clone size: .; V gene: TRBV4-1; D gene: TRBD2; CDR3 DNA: TGCGCCAGCAGCCAAGGTCTAGCGGGCAGCACAGATACGCAGTATTTT; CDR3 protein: CASSQGLAGSTDTQYF
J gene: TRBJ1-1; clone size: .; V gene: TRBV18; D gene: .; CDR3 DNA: TGTGCCAGCTCGCCGATCGACAGAGGAGCTTTCTTT; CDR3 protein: CASSPIDRGAFF
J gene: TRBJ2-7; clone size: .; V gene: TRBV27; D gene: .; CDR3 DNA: TGTGCCAGCGCTGAGGAGTCCTCCTACGAGCAGTACTTC; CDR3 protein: CASAEESSYEQYF
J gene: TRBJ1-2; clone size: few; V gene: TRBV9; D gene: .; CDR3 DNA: TGTGCCAGCAGCCCTTGGGGCGGGGAAGAGGGCTATGGCTACACCTTC; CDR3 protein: CASSPWGGEEGYGYTF
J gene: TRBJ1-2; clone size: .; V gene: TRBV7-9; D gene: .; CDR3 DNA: TGTGCCAGCACCGTAGCGAAAGGGGGGGGCTATGGCTACACCTTC; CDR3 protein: CASTVAKGGGYGYTF
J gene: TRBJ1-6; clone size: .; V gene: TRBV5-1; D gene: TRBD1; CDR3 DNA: TGCGCCAGCAGCTCAACGGGACAGGCGTATTCACCCCTCCACTTT; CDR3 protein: CASSSTGQAYSPLHF
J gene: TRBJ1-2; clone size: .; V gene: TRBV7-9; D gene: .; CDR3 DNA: TGTGCCAGCAGCCCCGGACAGCCCGAGTACACCTTC; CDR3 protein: CASSPGQPEYTF
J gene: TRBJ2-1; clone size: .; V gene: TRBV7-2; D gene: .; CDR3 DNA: TGTGCCAGCAGTTATTACAATGAGCAGTTCTTC; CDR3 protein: CASSYYNEQFF
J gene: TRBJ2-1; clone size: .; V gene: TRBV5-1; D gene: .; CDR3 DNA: TGCGCCAGCAGCTTGTATGCGGGTTTCGGTGAGCAGTTCTTC; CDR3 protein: CASSLYAGFGEQFF
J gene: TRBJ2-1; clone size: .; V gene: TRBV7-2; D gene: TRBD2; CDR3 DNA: TGTGCCAGCAGCTTAGCGGGAGCGGGATACAATGAGCAGTTCTTC; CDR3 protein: CASSLAGAGYNEQFF
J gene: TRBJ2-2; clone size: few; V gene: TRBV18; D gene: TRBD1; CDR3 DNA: TGTGCCAGCTCACCACGGGACAGGGGCCGGGAGCTGTTTTTT; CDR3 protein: CASSPRDRGRELFF
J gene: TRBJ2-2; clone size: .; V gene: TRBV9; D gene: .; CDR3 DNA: TGTGCCAGCAGCGGAGGTGTCACCGGGGAGCTGTTTTTT; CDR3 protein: CASSGGVTGELFF
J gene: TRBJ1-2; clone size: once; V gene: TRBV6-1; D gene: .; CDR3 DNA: TGTGCCAGCAGCGTGGAGGGCTATGGCTACACCTTC; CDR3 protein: CASSVEGYGYTF
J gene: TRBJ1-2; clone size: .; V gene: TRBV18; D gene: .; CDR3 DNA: TGTGCCAGCTCACAGAATCTCGGGAACCTCTATGGCTACACCTTC; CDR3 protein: CASSQNLGNLYGYTF
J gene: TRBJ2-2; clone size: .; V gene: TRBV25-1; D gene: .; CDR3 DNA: TGTGCCAGCAGTCGACAGGGGAGGGACACCGGGGAGCTGTTTTTT; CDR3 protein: CASSRQGRDTGELFF
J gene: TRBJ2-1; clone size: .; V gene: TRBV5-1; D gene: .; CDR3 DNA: TGCGCCAGCAGCTTTACTAGTTCGGGTGAGCAGTTCTTC; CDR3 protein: CASSFTSSGEQFF
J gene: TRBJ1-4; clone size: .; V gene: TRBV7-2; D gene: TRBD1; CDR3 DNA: TGTGCCAGCAGCTATCAACCGGGACAGGGCCCTAAACTGTTTTTT; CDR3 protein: CASSYQPGQGPKLFF
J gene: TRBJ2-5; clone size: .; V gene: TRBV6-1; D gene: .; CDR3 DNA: TGTGCCAGCAGTGAACAGGGGAGTAGTGAGACCCAGTACTTC; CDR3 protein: CASSEQGSSETQYF
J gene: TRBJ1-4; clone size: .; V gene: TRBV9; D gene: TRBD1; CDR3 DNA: TGTGCCAGCAGCACGACAGGGATTGAAAAACTGTTTTTT; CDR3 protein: CASSTTGIEKLFF
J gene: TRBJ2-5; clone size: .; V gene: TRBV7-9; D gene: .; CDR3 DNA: TGTGCCAGCAGTTCCGGGTCGAAGTACCAAGAGACCCAGTACTTC; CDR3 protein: CASSSGSKYQETQYF
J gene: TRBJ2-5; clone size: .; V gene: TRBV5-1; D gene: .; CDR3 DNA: TGCGCCAGCAGCTTGTTTGGGGGCGGAGAGACCCAGTACTTC; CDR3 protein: CASSLFGGGETQYF
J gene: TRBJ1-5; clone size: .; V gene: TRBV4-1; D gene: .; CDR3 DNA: TGCGCCAGCAGCCAAGTTCCGGGTCCCTATCAGCCCCAGCATTTT; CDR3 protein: CASSQVPGPYQPQHF
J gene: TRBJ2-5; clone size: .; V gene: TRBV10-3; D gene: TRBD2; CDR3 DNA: TGTGCCATCAGTGAGCGGGGACTAGCCCAAGAGACCCAGTACTTC; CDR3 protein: CAISERGLAQETQYF
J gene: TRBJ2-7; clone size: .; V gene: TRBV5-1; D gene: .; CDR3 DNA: TGCGCCAGCTCTAGGTCTACGTCCTACGAGCAGTACTTC; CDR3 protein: CASSRSTSYEQYF
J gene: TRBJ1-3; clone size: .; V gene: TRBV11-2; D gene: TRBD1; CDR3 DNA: TGTGCCAGCAGCATACAGGGGAGAAACACCATATATTTT; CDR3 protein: CASSIQGRNTIYF
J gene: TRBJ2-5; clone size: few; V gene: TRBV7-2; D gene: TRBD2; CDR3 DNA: TGTGCCAGCAGCCCTAGCGGGGGACCCCAGTACTTC; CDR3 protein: CASSPSGGPQYF
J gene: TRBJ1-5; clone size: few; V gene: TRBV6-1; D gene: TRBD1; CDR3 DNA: TGTGCCAGCAGTGAACGGGACAGTGGACACCAGCCCCAGCATTTT; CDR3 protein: CASSERDSGHQPQHF
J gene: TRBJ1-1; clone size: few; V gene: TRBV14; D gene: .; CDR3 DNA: TGTGCCAGCAGCCGGGAGGGGCCGTACACTGAAGCTTTCTTT; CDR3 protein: CASSREGPYTEAFF
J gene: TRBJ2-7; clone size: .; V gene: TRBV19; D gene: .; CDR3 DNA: TGTGCCAGTAGTCGACAGACAGACTCCTACGAGCAGTACTTC; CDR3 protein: CASSRQTDSYEQYF
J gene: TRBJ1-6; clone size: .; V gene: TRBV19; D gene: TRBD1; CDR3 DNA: TGTGCCAGTAGTACGTCCGGGACAGAGTATAATTCACCCCTCCACTTT; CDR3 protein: CASSTSGTEYNSPLHF
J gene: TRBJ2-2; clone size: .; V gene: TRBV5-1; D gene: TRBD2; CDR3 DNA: TGCGCCAGCAGCTTGCGCCCCGCGGGAGAAACCGGGGAGCTGTTTTTT; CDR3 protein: CASSLRPAGETGELFF
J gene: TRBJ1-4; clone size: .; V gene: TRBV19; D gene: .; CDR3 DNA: TGTGCCAGTAGTCCCAGCGGGGGGGAAAAACTGTTTTTT; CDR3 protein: CASSPSGGEKLFF
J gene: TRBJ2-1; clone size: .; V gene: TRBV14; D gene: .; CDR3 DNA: TGTGCCAGCAGCCAAGATTCGTCTGAGCAGTTCTTC; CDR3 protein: CASSQDSSEQFF
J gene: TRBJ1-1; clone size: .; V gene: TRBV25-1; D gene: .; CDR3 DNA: TGTGCCAGCAGTGAATCGGGGTACACTGAAGCTTTCTTT; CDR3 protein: CASSESGYTEAFF
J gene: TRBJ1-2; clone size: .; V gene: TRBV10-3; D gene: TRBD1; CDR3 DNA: TGTGCCATCAGTGGTTGGACAGGGGGAGAAAACTATGGCTACACCTTC; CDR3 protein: CAISGWTGGENYGYTF
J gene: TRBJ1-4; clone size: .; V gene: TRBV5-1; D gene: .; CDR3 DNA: TGCGCCAGCAGCTTGGGACAGTCAACTAATGAAAAACTGTTTTTT; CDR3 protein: CASSLGQSTNEKLFF